These 24 T cell receptor beta chains originate from one sample sequenced in a study of radiotherapy plus CTLA-4 blockade in lung cancer. Using immunoSEQ multiplex PCR, the repertoire was profiled, and TCRdb retains in-frame clones only, with some absent. This sample has roughly 80,000 clones, with around 78% found just once. Material: peripheral blood, obtained from a patient treated with radiotherapy plus ipilimumab. These receptors were obtained from a human donor with non-small cell lung cancer who had a partial response to radiotherapy plus ipilimumab. Some clones in this sample may be carry-over from other donors' samples.

To note about this clone: This same CDR3 is encoded by further DNA sequences in the sample. The V gene is TRBV19, the J gene TRBJ1-2; D is unresolved. The CDR3 loop spans 12 amino acids. Germline CDR1 is LNHDA and CDR2 is SQIVND (reference sequence). Trimming pared 5 bases from V and 3 bases from J, leaving 7 bases between. CDR3 sequence (DNA): TGTGCCAGTAGTTACCGGGACTATGGCTACACCTTC. It translates to CASSYRDYGYTF.

CDR3 coding DNA: TGTGCCAGCCACGGGGACCAAGAGACCCAGTACTTC. Its translation: CASHGDQETQYF. The gene calls are TRBV28 and TRBJ2-5; D might be TRBD2 (5 bases). The ends were cut back, 8 bases at V and 0 bases at J, with 7 bases in the middle. This CDR3 is built from 12 residues. From germline, CDR1 is MDHEN and CDR2 SYDVKM.

In this sample, this clone turned up a few times. The chain couples TRBV6-5 to TRBJ2-7; tentative D call: TRBD2 (6 bases). CDR3 length: 15 amino acids. CDR1 and CDR2 from the germline V gene are MNHEY and SVGAGI. The ends were cut back, 2 bases at V and 3 bases at J, with 14 bases in the middle. CDR3 coding DNA: TGTGCCAGCAGTTACCTACATGGGGACTTCTACGAGCAGTACTTC. Protein sequence: CASSYLHGDFYEQYF.

This clone was observed at least ten times. The gene calls are TRBV19 and TRBJ1-4, with no clear D. From germline, CDR1 is LNHDA and CDR2 SQIVND (reference sequence). The CDR3 is made up of 13 amino acids. The V end lost 7 bases, the J end lost 3 bases, and 9 bases lay between the germline ends. CDR3: CASNPRANEKLFF. The CDR3 coding sequence is TGTGCCAGTAATCCGAGGGCTAATGAAAAACTGTTTTTT.

The rearrangement uses TRBV10-3 and TRBJ2-5; TRBD1 aligns across 9 bases. The better agreement between TRBJ2-7 and the DNA end casts doubt on the J call. The CDR3 has 13 amino acids. Germline CDR1 reads ENHRY; CDR2 reads SYGVKD. In DNA, the CDR3 is TGTGCCATCAGTGAGAGGACAGGGGACGAGCAGTACTTC. Protein: CAISERTGDEQYF.

V gene TRBV19 combines with J gene TRBJ2-3; TRBD2 matches 7 bases. The junction had 7 bases not matched to a gene; V was cut back by 8 bases and J by 2 bases. The CDR3 sequence is 14 residues long. Germline values: CDR1 LNHDA, CDR2 SQIVND (reference sequence). The CDR3 sequence is CASRPGLLTDTQYF. The CDR3 DNA reads as TGTGCCAGTCGGCCGGGACTACTCACAGATACGCAGTATTTT. Looking up the rest from reference TRBV19 and TRBJ2-3 gives the full variable domain: DGGITQSPKYLFRKEGQNVTLSCEQNLNHDAMYWYRQDPGQGLRLIYYSQIVNDFQKGDIAEGYSVSREKKESFPLTVTSAQKNPTAFYLCASRPGLLTDTQYFGPGTRLTVL.

V is TRBV6-1 and J is TRBJ1-1; D gene ambiguous. The CDR3 is 13 residues long. The V and J ends lost 7 bases and 11 bases respectively, with 20 bases between them. The V gene's germline CDR1 is MNHNS and CDR2 SASEGT. Here the CDR3 reads CASTQPLGILAFF. CDR3 nucleotide sequence: TGTGCCAGCACGCAGCCCCTAGGTATTTTGGCTTTCTTT.

This chain joins TRBV2 and TRBJ1-6; D unresolved. The CDR3 runs 15 residues. The germline gives CDR1 SNHLY, CDR2 FYNNEI. V shed 4 bases and J shed 7 bases, with 14 bases lying between them. The CDR3 loop reads CASSVYSTQNSPLHF. CDR3 DNA sequence: TGTGCCAGCAGTGTATACAGTACCCAAAATTCACCCCTCCACTTT.

This clone was observed a few times. J is TRBJ1-1 and V is TRBV4-1; TRBD1 matches at 7 bases. The trim removed 3 bases at V and 6 bases at J, leaving 16 bases unmatched. Germline values: CDR1 MGHRA, CDR2 YSYEKL. CDR3 length: 17 amino acids. The CDR3 DNA follows: TGCGCCAGCAGCCATCTCGACATATTAGGGGGCATGGCTGAAGCTTTCTTT. It codes for CASSHLDILGGMAEAFF.

This clone has only one observation. The chain is built from TRBV6-1 and TRBJ1-6, with D unclear. The V end lost 4 bases, the J end lost 15 bases, and 19 bases lay between the germline ends. This CDR3 has 14 amino acids. The V gene's germline CDR1 is MNHNS and CDR2 SASEGT. The CDR3 region has the DNA TGTGCCAGCAGTGGTGCAGCGGGAAGGGCAGGCCTCCACTTT. It encodes CASSGAAGRAGLHF.

The chain uses TRBV9 and TRBJ2-3; D might be TRBD2 (6 bases). This CDR3 region has 13 residues. V was trimmed by 2 bases and J by 6 bases, leaving 10 bases between them. CDR1 SGDLS and CDR2 YYNGEE come from the germline V gene. CDR3 bases: TGTGCCAGCAGCGTGGGGGGTCTGGATACGCAGTATTTT. Protein product: CASSVGGLDTQYF.

The chain uses TRBV4-2 and TRBJ2-1; 15 bases fit TRBD2. Trimming took 4 bases from V and 0 from J; bases not matched to a gene: 10. The CDR3 extends over 20 amino acids. Germline V gene lookup returns CDR1 LGHNA and CDR2 YNFKEQ. CDR3 sequence: CASSRTGLAGGYSSYNEQFF. The CDR3 coding sequence is TGTGCCAGCAGCCGGACGGGACTAGCGGGAGGTTATAGCTCCTACAATGAGCAGTTCTTC.

The chain couples TRBV9 to TRBJ2-5, with 8 bases lining up with TRBD2. Trimming removed 4 bases from V and 4 bases from J; junction bases left unmatched: 6. The CDR3 is made up of 14 amino acids. Germline V CDR1 and CDR2: SGDLS, YYNGEE. The CDR3 coding sequence is TGTGCCAGCAGCAAGGGACTAGGTACAGAGACCCAGTACTTC. It yields the protein CASSKGLGTETQYF.

This clone was recorded a few times. The genes are TRBV4-3 and TRBJ2-3; 8 bases are a match to TRBD1. This CDR3 has 16 residues. CDR1 and CDR2 from the germline V gene are LGHNA and YSLEER. V lost 0 bases, J lost 1 base, and 3 bases stayed unmatched. The DNA of the CDR3 is TGCGCCAGCAGCCAAGAACCGACAGGGGGCACAGATACGCAGTATTTT. This encodes CASSQEPTGGTDTQYF.

The chain combines TRBV10-2 with TRBJ2-7; 9 positions agree with TRBD1. After removal of 6 bases from V and 3 bases from J, the junction contained 12 bases not matched to a gene. This CDR3 is built from 16 residues. The germline V gene encodes CDR1 WSHSY and CDR2 SAAADI. The CDR3 region has the DNA TGCGCCAGCAGAGCTCTACCGGGACAGGGTCTCTACGAGCAGTACTTC. This codes for CASRALPGQGLYEQYF.

Comments on this clone: Because it lacks the conserved phenylalanine or tryptophan at the end, this CDR3 is likely a read error. The chain joins TRBV5-5 to TRBJ1-2; perhaps TRBD1 as D (5 bases). The CDR3 sequence is 18 residues long. V was trimmed by 2 bases and J by 1 base, leaving 21 bases between them. Germline CDR1 reads SGHKS; CDR2 reads YYEKEE (reference sequence). CDR3 DNA sequence: TGTGCCAGCAGCTTAGGGGCCGCCCGTGGGGGGAGTAACTATGGCTACACCCTC. Its protein product is CASSLGAARGGSNYGYTL.

This clone was observed a single time. The chain carries TRBV6-6 and TRBJ1-5; possibly TRBD1 for D (6 bases). Trimming left V 7 bases short and J 6 bases short, with 19 bases between. CDR1 is MNHNY and CDR2 is SVGAGI in the germline V gene (reference sequence). The CDR3 spans 15 residues. In DNA, the CDR3 is TGTGCCAGCAAGTCACAGGGAAGGGGTGGTCAGCCCCAGCATTTT. Amino acid sequence: CASKSQGRGGQPQHF.

This chain joins TRBV11-3 and TRBJ1-1; D unclear. The ends were cut back, 3 bases at V and 6 bases at J, with 8 bases in the middle. Germline V gene lookup returns CDR1 SGHNT and CDR2 YENEEA. There are 12 residues in the CDR3. CDR3 residues: CASSLNTPEAFF. The CDR3 DNA sequence: TGTGCCAGCAGCTTGAACACCCCTGAAGCTTTCTTT. Supplemented by reference TRBV11-3 and TRBJ1-1, the full variable domain reads EAGVVQSPRYKIIEKKQPVAFWCNPISGHNTLYWYLQNLGQGPELLIRYENEEAVDDSQLPKDRFSAERLKGVDSTLKIQPAELGDSAVYLCASSLNTPEAFFGQGTRLTVV.

The CDR3 nucleotides read TGTGCCTGGAGTGTACTTTACGTCACTGAAGCTTTCTTT. It is translated as CAWSVLYVTEAFF. The chain combines TRBV30 with TRBJ1-1; D is ambiguous. Looked up from germline, CDR1 is GTSNPN and CDR2 is SVGIG (reference sequence). V lost 0 bases and J 4 bases, leaving 9 bases between the germline ends. This CDR3 region has 13 residues.

This clone was seen only a few times. The V gene is TRBV10-3, the J gene TRBJ2-3; TRBD2 matches at 11 bases. The CDR3 extends over 16 amino acids. Germline trimming cut 4 bases from V and 2 bases from J; bases unmatched to any gene: 5. CDR1 is ENHRY and CDR2 is SYGVKD in the germline V gene. In nucleotides, the CDR3 is TGTGCCATCAGTGGATTACTAGCGGGGGCCACAGATACGCAGTATTTT. Translated: CAISGLLAGATDTQYF.

This rearrangement joins TRBV6-5 to TRBJ1-1; 9 bases are a match to TRBD1. After removal of 6 bases from V and 2 bases from J, the junction contained 1 base not matched to a gene. The CDR3 loop spans 13 amino acids. Germline CDR1 is MNHEY and CDR2 is SVGAGI. CDR3 residues: CASRDRGNTEAFF. The CDR3 bases are TGTGCCAGCAGGGACAGGGGAAACACTGAAGCTTTCTTT.

The chain recombines TRBV2 with TRBJ2-5, with D possibly TRBD1 on 6 matching bases. This CDR3 region has 15 residues. Trimming cost V 4 bases and J 5 bases, with 17 bases left between them. The germline gives CDR1 SNHLY, CDR2 FYNNEI. DNA for the CDR3: TGTGCCAGCAGTGTGGGGGCCTCGGGGTTTGAGACCCAGTACTTC. Protein sequence: CASSVGASGFETQYF.

The rearrangement joins TRBV7-2 to TRBJ2-5, with 10 nucleotides matching TRBD2. Germline V CDR1 and CDR2: SGHTA, FQGNSA. The CDR3 loop spans 16 amino acids. V was pared by 0 bases and J by 3 bases, with 4 bases of the junction left unmatched. CDR3 nucleotide sequence: TGTGCCAGCAGCTTAGCGCCAGCGGGGGGGGAAGAGACCCAGTACTTC. Protein: CASSLAPAGGEETQYF.

The V call is TRBV27, the J call TRBJ2-7; TRBD1 aligns across 8 bases. From germline, CDR1 is MNHEY and CDR2 SMNVEV (reference sequence). Trimming cost V 5 bases and J 3 bases; bases outside gene matches: 9. This CDR3 has 15 residues. For the CDR3, the DNA is TGTGCCAGCAGTCCCCAGACAGGGGCGGTCTACGAGCAGTACTTC. This codes for CASSPQTGAVYEQYF.